The source of this T cell receptor beta chain is a study of blood T cell repertoires in COVID-19. Overall study context: Donors in the United States, Italy and Spain gave samples during acute or convalescent COVID-19.

Original processing notes: For nucleated cells, counts were estimated from reference gene primer amplification. Sequencing used immunoSEQ multiplex PCR; TCRdb keeps in-frame clones, though not all of them. V, J and clone size derive from that table, while D and trimming were established from the DNA sequence. The sample yields roughly 20,000 clones, 85% to 90% seen once. In germline, CDR1 is SGHTS, CDR2 YDEGEE. The CDR3 consists of 16 residues. Trimming took 1 base from V and 1 from J, leaving 12 bases between them. This clonotype was sampled from a human donor in a cohort sampled during active COVID-19. The sequencing sample was made of peripheral blood. This chain links TRBV5-8 with TRBJ1-5; perhaps TRBD1 as D (6 bases). The chain's CDR3 is CASSLRRGLSNQPQHF. The CDR3 nucleotides read TGTGCCAGCAGCTTGAGGCGGGGGCTAAGCAATCAGCCCCAGCATTTT. The full variable domain, rest sourced from reference TRBV5-8 and TRBJ1-5, is EAGVTQSPTHLIKTRGQQATLRCSPISGHTSVYWYQQALGLGLQFLLWYDEGEERNRGNFPPRFSGRQFPNYSSELNVNALELEDSALYLCASSLRRGLSNQPQHFGDGTRLSIL.